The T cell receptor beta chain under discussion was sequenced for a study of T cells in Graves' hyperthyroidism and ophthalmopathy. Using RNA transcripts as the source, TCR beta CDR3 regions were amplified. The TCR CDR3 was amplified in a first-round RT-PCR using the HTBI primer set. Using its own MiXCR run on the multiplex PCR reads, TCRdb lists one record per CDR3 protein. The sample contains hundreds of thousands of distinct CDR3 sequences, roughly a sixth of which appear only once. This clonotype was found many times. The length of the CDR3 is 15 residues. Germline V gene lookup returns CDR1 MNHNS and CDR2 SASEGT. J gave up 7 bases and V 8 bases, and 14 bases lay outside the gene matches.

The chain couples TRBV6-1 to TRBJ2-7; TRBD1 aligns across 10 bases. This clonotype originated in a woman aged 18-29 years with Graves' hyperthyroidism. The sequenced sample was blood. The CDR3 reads CASAFRDRGLREQYF. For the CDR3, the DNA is TGTGCCAGCGCATTCCGGGACAGGGGACTCAGGGAGCAGTACTTC.